These 23 T cell receptor beta chains came from one sample sequenced in a study of response to subunit inactivated influenza vaccine. Using its own MiXCR run on the RT-PCR reads, TCRdb lists one record per CDR3 protein. The sample has 450,000 to 600,000 distinct CDR3 sequences; 7.2% are singletons. The source material was PBMCs from blood, sampled 23 months after vaccination. The receptors were gathered from a man between 50 and 69 years old who received an inactivated influenza vaccine.

V usage is TRBV27 and J usage is TRBJ1-1; 7 positions match TRBD1. V was pared by 6 bases and J by 0 bases, with 10 bases of the junction left unmatched. Germline V gives CDR1 MNHEY, CDR2 SMNVEV (reference sequence). CDR3 length equals 16 residues. Here the CDR3 reads CASRKRTGSMNTEAFF. The CDR3 nucleotides are TGTGCCAGCAGAAAAAGGACAGGAAGCATGAACACTGAAGCTTTCTTT.

This clonotype was counted ten times or more. The V and J genes are TRBV9 and TRBJ2-1; the match to TRBD2 covers 7 bases. Germline V gene sequence: CDR1 SGDLS, CDR2 YYNGEE. J lost 5 bases, V lost 6 bases, and 11 bases had no gene match. The CDR3 sequence is 15 residues long. CDR3 DNA sequence: TGTGCCAGCAACGCCCTCGGGAGGTTGGACAATGAGCAGTTCTTC. Amino acid sequence: CASNALGRLDNEQFF.

This clonotype occurred a few times. V is TRBV30 and J is TRBJ2-1; no firm D call. The germline gives CDR1 GTSNPN, CDR2 SVGIG (reference sequence). CDR3 length equals 14 residues. Deletions cut 5 bases from V and 7 bases from J, with 18 bases between. The CDR3: CAWEVQYQTNEQFF. For the CDR3, the DNA is TGTGCCTGGGAAGTCCAATACCAAACGAATGAGCAGTTCTTC.

This clonotype was seen a handful of times. J is TRBJ2-2 and V is TRBV6-1; 11 nucleotides align to TRBD1. Germline CDR1 MNHNS, CDR2 SASEGT. The CDR3 contains 15 residues. Trimming at V came to 6 bases and at J to 6 bases, leaving 6 bases not matched to a gene. The CDR3 nucleotides are TGTGCCAGCAGGCAAGGACAGGGGGCCGCCGGGGAGCTGTTTTTT. This gives the protein CASRQGQGAAGELFF.

This clonotype was recorded at least ten times. This chain connects TRBV29-1 to TRBJ2-5; 8 nucleotides match TRBD1. Per germline, CDR1 SQVTM and CDR2 ANQGSEA. V lost 2 bases to trimming and J lost 7 bases; unmatched junction nucleotides: 18. CDR3 size: 17 residues. Here the CDR3 reads CSVESPQTGARLLTQYF. DNA for the CDR3: TGCAGCGTTGAATCTCCCCAGACAGGGGCTAGATTATTGACCCAGTACTTC. The full variable domain, its missing parts supplied by reference TRBV29-1 and TRBJ2-5, is SAVISQKPSRDICQRGTSLTIQCQVDSQVTMMFWYRQQPGQSLTLIATANQGSEATYESGFVIDKFPISRPNLTFSTLTVSNMSPEDSSIYLCSVESPQTGARLLTQYFGPGTRLLVL.

This clonotype was picked up many times. This chain uses TRBV5-1 with TRBJ2-1; weak D call: TRBD1 (6 bases). Between the trimmed V and J ends, which lost 0 bases and 0 bases, there was a span of 10 bases. The CDR3 runs 16 residues. Germline V gene data show CDR1 as SGHRS and CDR2 as YFSETQ. DNA of the CDR3: TGCGCCAGCAGCTTGGGCCAGGGGAGCTCCTACAATGAGCAGTTCTTC. It translates to CASSLGQGSSYNEQFF.

This clonotype has ten or more counts. The chain links TRBV10-3 to TRBJ2-3, with 12 bases lining up with TRBD2. V trimming: 0 bases; J trimming: 3 bases; junction bases outside the gene matches: 7. This CDR3 is built from 18 residues. Germline loops: CDR1 ENHRY, CDR2 SYGVKD. Written as DNA, the CDR3 is TGTGCCATCAGTGAGTCGATCCTAGCGGGAGGGCTAACAGATACGCAGTATTTT. It specifies CAISESILAGGLTDTQYF.

The chain couples TRBV5-1 to TRBJ2-3; possible D gene TRBD2, 6 bases. Germline-derived CDR1 and CDR2 are SGHRS and YFSETQ. Trimming removed 5 bases from V and 0 bases from J, with 13 bases in between. The CDR3 runs 15 residues. The DNA for the CDR3 is TGCGCCAGCAGGACGCTAGCGCATAGCACAGATACGCAGTATTTT. Amino acid sequence: CASRTLAHSTDTQYF.

V usage is TRBV2 and J usage is TRBJ2-7, with TRBD2 matching over 11 bases. Germline V CDR1 and CDR2: SNHLY, FYNNEI. This CDR3 contains 17 residues. Trimming removed 5 bases from V and 3 bases from J; junction bases left unmatched: 12. Here the CDR3 reads CASSYPLGLADLYEQYF. The CDR3 DNA sequence: TGTGCCAGCAGTTACCCCCTGGGACTAGCGGACCTCTACGAGCAGTACTTC.

This clonotype appeared many times. The CDR3 region has the DNA TGTGCCAGCCGGGAACTCACAGATACGCAGTATTTT. Translation gives CASRELTDTQYF. The chain joins TRBV7-2 to TRBJ2-3, with TRBD2 as a possible D gene (5 bases). Per the germline V gene, CDR1 is SGHTA and CDR2 is FQGNSA. The CDR3 is made up of 12 amino acids. Trimming took 8 bases from V and 2 from J, leaving 8 bases between them.

This clonotype has a count of ten or more. The chain employs TRBV12-3 or TRBV12-4 and TRBJ2-7; 11 nucleotides line up with TRBD1. Losses at the gene ends were 3 bases for V and 4 bases for J; bases not matched to a gene: 2. The CDR3 contains 14 residues. CDR3 nucleotides: TGTGCCAGCAGTTTTGGGACAGGGGGTTACGAGCAGTACTTC. Protein product: CASSFGTGGYEQYF.

As regards this clonotype: At one end the junction does not follow the germline gene, possibly because of a read error. The chain combines TRBV2 with TRBJ2-7, with D perhaps matching TRBD2 (5 bases). CDR3 size: 13 residues. Germline V gives CDR1 SNHLY, CDR2 FYNNEI. This CDR3 reads CAGSEGTVREQYF. The CDR3 DNA reads as TGTGCCGGCAGTGAGGGTACGGTAAGGGAGCAGTACTTC.

In this sample, this clonotype turned up many times. The J gene is TRBJ2-1, the V gene TRBV11-1, with TRBD2 matching over 8 bases. This CDR3 has 18 residues. Trimming at V came to 0 bases and at J to 5 bases, leaving 12 bases not matched to a gene. Germline V gene data show CDR1 as SGHAT and CDR2 as FQDESV (reference sequence). The CDR3 DNA sequence: TGTGCCAGCAGCTTAGCGGAACTACGGCTAGCGGGCCACAATGAGCAGTTCTTC. It specifies CASSLAELRLAGHNEQFF.

This clonotype was seen only a few times. The V gene is TRBV29-1, the J gene TRBJ2-5, with a weak D call TRBD2 (5 bases). The CDR3 sequence is 10 residues long. Germline V gene sequence: CDR1 SQVTM, CDR2 ANQGSEA. V was shortened by 6 bases and J by 7 bases, with 9 bases between the two germline ends. CDR3 in DNA: TGCAGCGTGGGAGAGGGGACCCAGTACTTC. This sequence encodes CSVGEGTQYF.

Only a few counts were recorded for this clonotype. This chain uses TRBV2 with TRBJ2-2, with TRBD2 identical over 13 bases. CDR3 length: 15 residues. With 6 bases clipped from V and 3 bases from J, the junction kept 1 base outside the gene matches. The germline gives CDR1 SNHLY, CDR2 FYNNEI. The CDR3 loop reads CASRGLAGYTGELFF. In DNA form, the CDR3 reads TGTGCCAGCAGGGGACTAGCGGGATACACCGGGGAGCTGTTTTTT.

For this clonotype: This clone may be a read error of a much larger clone one base away. V and J are TRBV15 and TRBJ1-5; 7 bases line up with TRBD1. The V gene's germline CDR1 is LNHNV and CDR2 YYDKDF (reference sequence). The CDR3 covers 15 residues. The CDR3 nucleotides read TGTTCCACCAGCAGCCTCGACAGGGTGTCCCAGCCCCAGCATTTT. It specifies CSTSSLDRVSQPQHF.

The V call is TRBV6-5, the J call TRBJ2-7, with D perhaps being TRBD1 or TRBD2 (5 bases each). The CDR3 totals 18 residues. V shed 2 bases and J shed 2 bases, with 22 bases lying between them. Germline V CDR1 and CDR2: MNHEY, SVGAGI. CDR3: CASSYARDVPLDTYEQYF. The CDR3 nucleotides are TGTGCCAGCAGTTACGCCCGGGACGTTCCTCTCGACACCTACGAGCAGTACTTC.

This rearrangement joins TRBV10-3 to TRBJ2-1, with 8 bases aligning to TRBD1. V lost 7 bases to trimming and J lost 4 bases; unmatched junction nucleotides: 3. The germline CDR1 and CDR2 sequences are ENHRY and SYGVKD. The CDR3 sequence is 13 residues long. The CDR3 spells CAIKTGAYNEQFF. The CDR3 coding sequence is TGTGCCATCAAGACAGGGGCGTACAATGAGCAGTTCTTC.

This clonotype has a handful of counts. DNA of the CDR3: TGTGCCAGTCAACTCATTCCGAGAGAAAAACTGTTTTTT. It codes for CASQLIPREKLFF. The chain carries TRBV19 and TRBJ1-4; unclear D gene. This CDR3 has 13 residues. Germline CDR1 is LNHDA and CDR2 is SQIVND (reference sequence). V shed 8 bases and J shed 8 bases, with 15 bases lying between them.

The V call is TRBV7-9, the J call TRBJ2-5, with D tentatively TRBD1 or TRBD2 (7 bases each). The CDR3 extends over 16 amino acids. V lost 5 bases, J lost 2 bases, and 18 bases lay in between. Germline V CDR1 and CDR2: SEHNR, FQNEAQ (reference sequence). This CDR3 is CASSPRGGGVQETQYF. The CDR3 nucleotides are TGTGCCAGCAGCCCCCGGGGAGGGGGCGTTCAAGAGACCCAGTACTTC. Full variable domain (missing parts from reference TRBV7-9 and TRBJ2-5): DTGVSQNPRHKITKRGQNVTFRCDPISEHNRLYWYRQTLGQGPEFLTYFQNEAQLEKSRLLSDRFSAERPKGSFSTLEIQRTEQGDSAMYLCASSPRGGGVQETQYFGPGTRLLVL.

This clonotype was recorded a few times. The CDR3 nucleotides are TGCAGTGCTAGACCCCGCCCCTCTCTAGCGGGGGGGGTCACAGATACGCAGTATTTT. Translated: CSARPRPSLAGGVTDTQYF. The V and J genes are TRBV20-1 and TRBJ2-3; 12 bases match TRBD2. V lost 2 bases to trimming and J lost 2 bases; unmatched junction nucleotides: 14. This CDR3 region has 19 residues. Germline CDR1 and CDR2: DFQATT and SNEGSKA (reference sequence).

V and J are TRBV9 and TRBJ2-7; 7 bases match TRBD2. Germline CDR1 SGDLS, CDR2 YYNGEE. J was trimmed by 0 bases and V by 5 bases; bases with no gene match: 8. This CDR3 is 15 amino acids long. The CDR3 region is CASSPSGLSSYEQYF. CDR3 in DNA: TGTGCCAGCAGTCCTAGCGGCCTGAGCTCCTACGAGCAGTACTTC.

This clonotype was observed at least ten times. CDR3 in DNA: TGCAGTGCCATACCGACCGGACAGGCCTACGAGCAGTACTTC. Its protein is CSAIPTGQAYEQYF. J is TRBJ2-7 and V is TRBV20-1; 7 nucleotides match TRBD1. V dropped 6 bases and J dropped 2; count of bases not matched to a gene: 10. Per germline, CDR1 DFQATT and CDR2 SNEGSKA (reference sequence). The CDR3 consists of 14 residues.